Listed below are T cell receptor beta chains from one sample, sequenced in a study of OX40 agonist ivuxolimab in advanced cancers. TCRdb's copy holds only in-frame clones and misses some; the assay was immunoSEQ multiplex PCR. The profile shows fewer than 100,000 clones, roughly 93% of them singletons. Here the sequenced sample was CD4+ or CD8+ T cells sorted from blood, taken in a trial of the OX40 agonist ivuxolimab. These receptor sequences come from an adult with an advanced solid tumor such as melanoma, head and neck, liver or kidney cancer. CDR3s include the opening cysteine and the closing phenylalanine or tryptophan. D genes are given only for firm matches. Size tells how often a clone was seen (once, few, many) or the class of an expanded clone, and some rows leave it out.

j_gene,d_gene,abundance,v_gene,CDR3nt,CDR3aa
TRBJ2-2,TRBD2,once,TRBV4-2,TGTGCCAGCAGCCAGTATAGCGGGAGGGCCTCAAGGGAGCTGTTTTTT,CASSQYSGRASRELFF
TRBJ2-7,TRBD1,-,TRBV13,TGTGCCAGCAGTCTTCAGGGGGCGCAGGACGAGCAGTACTTC,CASSLQGAQDEQYF
TRBJ2-2,-,-,TRBV25-1,TGTGCCAGCAGTGAATATAGGGGGAGGGACACCGGGGAGCTGTTTTTT,CASSEYRGRDTGELFF
TRBJ2-3,-,-,TRBV7-2,TGTGCCAGCAGCTTAGAGGGTAGCACAGATACGCAGTATTTT,CASSLEGSTDTQYF
TRBJ2-1,TRBD2,once,TRBV6-1,TGTGCCAGCAGTCGGACTAGCGGCACCTACAATGAGCAGTTCTTC,CASSRTSGTYNEQFF
TRBJ2-1,-,-,TRBV5-4,TGTGCCAGCAGCTCACTCTCGGAGCAGTTCTTC,CASSSLSEQFF
TRBJ2-1,-,few,TRBV7-2,TGTGCCAGCAGCTCGTTTGTCTACAATGAGCAGTTCTTC,CASSSFVYNEQFF
TRBJ2-1,-,-,TRBV11-2,TGTGCCAGCAGCACCCGACGGCACAGCTCCTACAATGAGCAGTTCTTC,CASSTRRHSSYNEQFF
TRBJ2-7,TRBD1,-,TRBV5-5,TGTGCCAGCAGCTTGTGGACAGGGGGTCCCTACGAGCAGTACTTC,CASSLWTGGPYEQYF
TRBJ2-7,TRBD2,once,TRBV10-2,TGCGCCAGCAGTGATGGACTAGCGGGAGGATACGAGCAGTACTTC,CASSDGLAGGYEQYF
TRBJ2-7,TRBD1,-,TRBV27,TGTGCCAGCAGAACGGGACAGGCGAGGCAGTACTTC,CASRTGQARQYF
TRBJ1-2,-,-,TRBV5-5,TGTGCCAGCAGCTTTGTCCAGGGACGACCTAACTATGGCTACACCTTC,CASSFVQGRPNYGYTF
TRBJ1-1,TRBD1,-,TRBV5-4,TGTGCCAGCAGCTCGACAGGGAGGAACACTGAAGCTTTCTTT,CASSSTGRNTEAFF
TRBJ2-1,-,-,TRBV2,TGTGCCAGCAGGGCCCGGGGGAATGAGCAGTTCTTC,CASRARGNEQFF
TRBJ2-2,-,few,TRBV5-4,TGTGCCAGCAGCTTGGACGCCGGGGAGCTGTTTTTT,CASSLDAGELFF
TRBJ1-4,-,-,TRBV15,TGTGCCATAAACAGGGTCACTAATGAAAAACTGTTTTTT,CAINRVTNEKLFF
TRBJ1-1,-,-,TRBV6-5,TGTGCCAGCAGTTTTGGGGGGGCGGGGGTCAACACTGAAGCTTTCTTT,CASSFGGAGVNTEAFF
TRBJ2-3,-,-,TRBV4-1,TGCGCCAGCAGCCGACAGGGCACAGATACGCAGTATTTT,CASSRQGTDTQYF
TRBJ2-2,-,-,TRBV5-1,TGCGCCAGCAGTCTGGACTACGCGAACACCGGGGAGCTGTTTTTT,CASSLDYANTGELFF
TRBJ1-2,-,-,TRBV6-6,TGTGCCAGCAGCCTCGTGGGCGGCTACACCTTC,CASSLVGGYTF
TRBJ2-3,TRBD1,-,TRBV27,TGTGCCAGCAGTCCCGGGACAGGGGGATTGACAGATACGCAGTATTTT,CASSPGTGGLTDTQYF
TRBJ2-1,-,-,TRBV11-2,TGTGCCAGCAGCTTAGATTCGAACCGAGGCAATGAGCAGTTCTTC,CASSLDSNRGNEQFF
TRBJ2-7,-,-,TRBV5-1,TGCGCCAGCAGGTCGGGTAGCGTAGAATACGAGCAGTACTTC,CASRSGSVEYEQYF
TRBJ2-7,-,-,TRBV7-2,TGTGCCAGCAGCCCTGGACGGGGCTCCGGGGAGCAGTACTTC,CASSPGRGSGEQYF
TRBJ2-3,TRBD1,-,TRBV2,TGTGCCAGCAGTACTCAGGGGGCTACGCAGTATTTT,CASSTQGATQYF
TRBJ2-5,-,-,TRBV10-3,TGTGCCATCAGTCGGGAGCTACCTCAAGAGACCCAGTACTTC,CAISRELPQETQYF
TRBJ2-7,-,-,TRBV7-2,TGTGCCAGCAGCTTAGGTCTACAGGTCAACGAGCAGTACTTC,CASSLGLQVNEQYF
TRBJ2-7,-,-,TRBV5-1,TGCGCCAGCAGCTTAGATGGGATCCCGAGAGAGCAGTACTTC,CASSLDGIPREQYF
TRBJ1-5,-,-,TRBV19,TGTGCCAGTAGTATGCGGACTGAAGCAGGGCCCCAGCATTTT,CASSMRTEAGPQHF
TRBJ1-3,TRBD1,-,TRBV9,TGTGCCAGCAGCACCAAGACAGGGTACTCTGGAAACACCATATATTTT,CASSTKTGYSGNTIYF
TRBJ2-2,TRBD1,once,TRBV7-9,TGTGCCAGCAGCCAGGGACAGGGGTCCGGGGAGCTGTTTTTT,CASSQGQGSGELFF
TRBJ2-7,-,-,TRBV7-9,TGTGCCAGCAGCTACGGGCCGACCCCCTACGAGCAGTACTTC,CASSYGPTPYEQYF
TRBJ1-3,-,-,TRBV19,TGTGCCAGTAGTATAGGTCGACAGACTGGAAACACCATATATTTT,CASSIGRQTGNTIYF
TRBJ2-5,TRBD2,-,TRBV23-1,TGCGCCAGCATCGAAAACAGGGTTCCTAGCGGGCAAGAGACCCAGTACTTC,CASIENRVPSGQETQYF
TRBJ1-2,-,-,TRBV18,TGTGCCAGCTCATCGGGGGGAGGCTATGGCTACACCTTC,CASSSGGGYGYTF
TRBJ2-3,TRBD1,once,TRBV4-1,TGCGCCAGCAGCCGAATACAGGGGTCAGATACGCAGTATTTT,CASSRIQGSDTQYF
TRBJ1-2,-,-,TRBV5-6,TGTGCCAGCAGCCCTAGGGGACACCCGGATGGCTACACCTTC,CASSPRGHPDGYTF
TRBJ1-5,-,-,TRBV2,TGTGCCAGCAGTGAAGGGGGAGGACAACCCCAGCATTTT,CASSEGGGQPQHF
TRBJ2-7,-,-,TRBV6-1,TGTGCCAGCAACAGTAGGATCGACGAGCAGTACTTC,CASNSRIDEQYF
TRBJ2-5,-,-,TRBV11-3,TGTGCCAGCAGCTTAGCAGGGACCGAGACCCAGTACTTC,CASSLAGTETQYF
TRBJ2-4,-,-,TRBV6-5,TGTGCCAGCAGTCCCGCTAGCCTAGCCAAAAACATTCAGTACTTC,CASSPASLAKNIQYF
TRBJ1-1,-,-,TRBV29-1,TGCAGCGTCGCCTGGACAGCAAAAGCTTTCTTT,CSVAWTAKAFF
TRBJ2-5,-,-,TRBV7-3,TGTGCCAGCAGCTTAAGCGGGACTCCCCCCGAGACCCAGTACTTC,CASSLSGTPPETQYF
TRBJ2-7,TRBD1,-,TRBV19,TGTGCCAGTAGTAAGTTCTACAGGACAGGGGGCGCAGGAGTCGCCTACGAGCAGTACTTC,CASSKFYRTGGAGVAYEQYF
TRBJ2-7,TRBD2,-,TRBV19,TGTGCCAGTAGTACCTCGAAAGCGGGGAACTCCTACGAGCAGTACTTC,CASSTSKAGNSYEQYF
TRBJ2-7,TRBD1,-,TRBV5-4,TGTGCCAGCAGCTTGGCAGGGGGTAGCTCCTACGAGCAGTACTTC,CASSLAGGSSYEQYF
TRBJ2-1,-,-,TRBV7-3,TGTGCCAGCAGCTTACAAGGGGGTGAGCAGTTCTTC,CASSLQGGEQFF
TRBJ2-7,-,-,TRBV5-1,TGCGCCAGCAGCTTTGATCCGTCCTACGAGCAGTACTTC,CASSFDPSYEQYF
TRBJ1-5,-,-,TRBV7-8,TGTGCCAGCAGCGTAGGGGCGGATCAGCCCCAGCATTTT,CASSVGADQPQHF
TRBJ2-7,TRBD1,-,TRBV10-2,TGCGCCAGCAGTGAATGGGACAGTAACTCCTACGAGCAGTACTTC,CASSEWDSNSYEQYF
TRBJ2-5,TRBD2,once,TRBV5-6,TGTGCCAGCACGCTAGCGGGAGCGGGCGAGACCCAGTACTTC,CASTLAGAGETQYF
TRBJ2-4,-,-,TRBV6-5,TGTGCCAGCTCCCGAGATTTAGCCAAAAACATTCAGTACTTC,CASSRDLAKNIQYF
TRBJ2-3,-,-,TRBV10-3,TGTGCCATCACTGCGGTCTCCGCCGGGGGACTCCGCACAGATACGCAGTATTTT,CAITAVSAGGLRTDTQYF
TRBJ2-7,-,-,TRBV21-1,TGTGCCAGCACCTTGGGTAACTACGAGCAGTACTTC,CASTLGNYEQYF
TRBJ2-7,-,-,TRBV2,TGTGCCAGCAGTGTTAGTAGCGAGCAGTACTTC,CASSVSSEQYF
TRBJ1-1,-,-,TRBV28,TGTGCCAGCAGTTCCCTTAGAGAAATGAACACTGAAGCTTTCTTT,CASSSLREMNTEAFF
TRBJ2-5,-,-,TRBV2,TGTGCCAGCAGTGAAGACAGGGATGAGACCCAGTACTTC,CASSEDRDETQYF
TRBJ1-2,-,-,TRBV28,TGTGCCGCCAGCAGCTTTCAGCACGGTCGATATGGCTACACCTTC,CAASSFQHGRYGYTF
TRBJ2-1,-,-,TRBV20-1,TGCAGTGCTAGGGGTAGAATTGAGCAGTTCTTC,CSARGRIEQFF
TRBJ2-3,-,-,TRBV6-5,TGTGCCAGCAGTTTCGGAGGGCCGGGAGATACGCAGTATTTT,CASSFGGPGDTQYF